These 15 T cell receptor beta chains were all obtained from the same sample, sequenced in a study of CD8+CD57+ T cells in acquired aplastic anemia. CD8+CD57+ cell expansion had been shown by flow cytometry in patients chosen for sequencing. Genomic DNA acted as the template from which TCR beta VDJ combination and CDR3 sequence profiling were carried out. MiXCR, run by TCRdb on the reads, gives a single entry per CDR3 protein. The repertoire holds 200,000 to 300,000 distinct CDR3 sequences, with around 45% as singletons. Sequenced material: sorted CD4+, CD8+, or CD8+CD57+ T cells (not recorded which) from PBMCs. These TCRs come from a human donor with aplastic anemia.

The chain combines TRBV29-1 with TRBJ1-2; D is undetermined. Germline V gene data show CDR1 as SQVTM and CDR2 as ANQGSEA. V lost 4 bases, J lost 2 bases, and 11 bases lay in between. The CDR3 contains 13 residues. CDR3: CSVGAGINYGYTF. The CDR3 DNA is TGCAGCGTTGGAGCAGGAATCAACTATGGCTACACCTTC.

V is TRBV28 and J is TRBJ2-1; D unresolved. Germline assignment: CDR1 MDHEN and CDR2 SYDVKM. The V end was cut by 5 bases, the J end by 2 bases, with 13 bases between. This CDR3 spans 15 amino acids. CDR3 coding DNA: TGTGCCAGCAGTCCGGACGACCGACCCTACAATGAGCAGTTCTTC. As protein: CASSPDDRPYNEQFF.

This chain uses TRBV6-5 with TRBJ1-1, with TRBD1 matching 8 bases. The germline V gene has CDR1 MNHEY and CDR2 SVGAGI. Unmatched junction bases numbered 9, after V lost 5 bases and J lost 4 bases. The CDR3 extends over 15 amino acids. The CDR3 nucleotides read TGTGCCAGCAGTCCGTGGACAGGGAAGGGCACTGAAGCTTTCTTT. Translating gives CASSPWTGKGTEAFF.

V and J are TRBV3-1 and TRBJ1-2; the D is unclear. CDR3 length equals 14 residues. CDR1 is LGHDT, CDR2 YNNKEL, per germline (reference sequence). Deletions cut 0 bases from V and 5 bases from J, with 10 bases between. The CDR3 reads CASSQESDYYGYTF. As DNA, the CDR3 is TGTGCCAGCAGCCAAGAATCGGACTATTATGGCTACACCTTC. Complete variable domain (other parts from reference TRBV3-1 and TRBJ1-2): DTAVSQTPKYLVTQMGNDKSIKCEQNLGHDTMYWYKQDSKKFLKIMFSYNNKELIINETVPNRFSPKSPDKAHLNLHINSLELGDSAVYFCASSQESDYYGYTFGSGTRLTVV.

Notes on this clonotype: The junction does not match germline at one end; this may be a read error. V gene TRBV6-2 or TRBV6-3 combines with J gene TRBJ1-1, with D tentatively TRBD1 (5 bases). Germline CDR1 MNHEY, CDR2 SVGEGT. This CDR3 spans 15 amino acids. The CDR3 here is CASSYAGTSNTEASF. CDR3 in DNA: TGTGCCAGCAGTTACGCCGGGACGTCGAACACTGAAGCTTCCTTT.

The chain employs TRBV2 and TRBJ2-7, with D uncertain. Germline V gene lookup returns CDR1 SNHLY and CDR2 FYNNEI. V lost 6 bases to trimming and J lost 2 bases, with 14 bases between them. This CDR3 is built from 14 residues. The DNA for the CDR3 is TGTGCCAGCAGGGGGTCGGACCCCGCCTACGAGCAGTACTTC. As protein: CASRGSDPAYEQYF.

The chain uses TRBV9 and TRBJ2-2, with a weak D call TRBD2 (5 bases). Trimming stripped 3 bases from V and 13 bases from J, with 10 bases between. The CDR3 has 11 amino acids. Per the germline V gene, CDR1 is SGDLS and CDR2 is YYNGEE. CDR3: CASSEGRGLFF. The CDR3, as DNA: TGTGCCAGCAGCGAAGGTCGGGGGCTGTTTTTT.

There are many counts of this clonotype. This CDR3 is CATSVRLAWYAEQFF. For the CDR3, the DNA is TGTGCCACCAGCGTCAGACTAGCGTGGTATGCTGAGCAGTTCTTC. The chain is built from TRBV15 and TRBJ2-1; 8 bases are a match to TRBD2. The V gene end was trimmed by 5 bases and the J gene end by 9 bases; junction bases not matched to a gene: 12. The CDR3 extends over 15 amino acids. In germline, CDR1 is LNHNV, CDR2 YYDKDF (reference sequence). Looking up the rest from reference TRBV15 and TRBJ2-1 gives the full variable domain: DAMVIQNPRYQVTQFGKPVTLSCSQTLNHNVMYWYQQKSSQAPKLLFHYYDKDFNNEADTPDNFQSRRPNTSFCFLDIRSPGLGDTAMYLCATSVRLAWYAEQFFGPGTRLTVL.

The J gene is TRBJ1-1, the V gene TRBV5-4, with unresolved D. Deletions cut 3 bases from V and 1 base from J, with 7 bases between. The CDR3 runs to 13 residues. Germline loops: CDR1 SGHNT, CDR2 YYREEE (reference sequence). For the CDR3, the DNA is TGTGCCAGCAGCTGGTTAGAGAACACTGAAGCTTTCTTT. Its protein is CASSWLENTEAFF.

This clonotype was recorded at least ten times. The chain couples TRBV29-1 to TRBJ2-1; D tentatively fits TRBD1 or TRBD2 (5 bases each). The CDR3 consists of 16 residues. The V gene lost 1 base and the J gene lost 9 bases, with 22 bases spanning the gap. Germline CDR1 SQVTM, CDR2 ANQGSEA. The CDR3 bases are TGCAGCGTTGAAGTTCACGCGGGCCAGGGCGCGGGTGAGCAGTTCTTC. Translation gives CSVEVHAGQGAGEQFF.

In its sample, this clonotype was seen many times. The chain employs TRBV7-9 and TRBJ2-1; either TRBD1 or TRBD2 may fit D (6 bases each). Germline lookup yields CDR1 SEHNR and CDR2 FQNEAQ (reference sequence). This CDR3 contains 15 residues. V was trimmed by 2 bases and J by 4 bases, leaving 12 bases between them. The CDR3 DNA reads as TGTGCCAGCAGCTTAAGTGGGGGGCCATACAATGAGCAGTTCTTC. Protein: CASSLSGGPYNEQFF. The full variable domain, in which reference TRBV7-9 and TRBJ2-1 provide the parts outside the CDR3, is DTGVSQNPRHKITKRGQNVTFRCDPISEHNRLYWYRQTLGQGPEFLTYFQNEAQLEKSRLLSDRFSAERPKGSFSTLEIQRTEQGDSAMYLCASSLSGGPYNEQFFGPGTRLTVL.

This chain's CDR3 is CAISWTSGNRNEQFF. CDR3 nucleotides: TGTGCCATCAGTTGGACTAGCGGGAATCGTAATGAGCAGTTCTTC. The chain uses TRBV10-3 and TRBJ2-1, with TRBD2 matching 12 bases. This CDR3 is 15 amino acids long. With 5 bases clipped from V and 7 bases from J, the junction kept 6 bases outside the gene matches. Germline lookup yields CDR1 ENHRY and CDR2 SYGVKD.

This clonotype was counted a single time. The J gene is TRBJ2-1, the V gene TRBV9; D is perhaps TRBD2 (6 bases). The ends were cut back, 0 bases at V and 10 bases at J, with 23 bases in the middle. This CDR3 region has 17 residues. Looked up from germline, CDR1 is SGDLS and CDR2 is YYNGEE. CDR3 sequence reads: CASSVVCLSGETVEQFF. The CDR3, as DNA: TGTGCCAGCAGCGTAGTTTGCTTATCGGGAGAAACCGTCGAGCAGTTCTTC.

The chain links TRBV7-6 to TRBJ2-2; maybe TRBD2 (6 bases). CDR1 is SGHVS and CDR2 is FNYEAQ in the germline V gene. This CDR3 has 15 amino acids. Trimming shortened V by 6 bases and J by 1 base, and 12 bases separated the two germline ends. The CDR3 here is CASSVLEGNTGELFF. For the CDR3, the DNA is TGTGCCAGCAGTGTATTGGAGGGGAACACCGGGGAGCTGTTTTTT.

In the case of this clonotype: Since the CDR3 does not end with the conserved phenylalanine or tryptophan, this likely comes from a read error. The DNA for the CDR3 is TGCGCCAGCAGCCCACTCAACAGGTTGCACGAGCAGTACCTC. Protein product: CASSPLNRLHEQYL. The chain employs TRBV10-1 and TRBJ2-7, with TRBD1 as a possible D gene (5 bases). The CDR3 spans 14 residues. Germline assignment: CDR1 WNHNN and CDR2 SYGVQD (reference sequence). Trimming took 6 bases from V and 5 from J, leaving 17 bases between them.